A selection of T cell receptor beta chains follows, all from one sample in a study of blood T cells in healthy people across ages. TCRdb reanalysed the 5' RACE reads using MiXCR and keeps one entry per CDR3 protein. The sample includes hundreds of thousands of distinct CDR3 sequences, 55% to 75% of them seen just once. Sequencing was done on a sample of blood. The receptors shown here come from a man in his thirties or forties in good health. The CDR3 runs from the conserved cysteine through the conserved F or W. The D gene is left open where the match is weak. Clone size, where shown, is once, few, many, or a class for clones that have expanded.

D	V	length	J	size	DNA	CDR3
NA	TRBV15	13	TRBJ2-5	NA	TGTGCCACCAGCAGCGTCACCCAAGAGACCCAGTACTTC	CATSSVTQETQYF
TRBD2	TRBV9	16	TRBJ2-7	NA	TGTGCCAGCAGCGATGGGCTAGCGGGGGGGCCCTACGAGCAGTACTTC	CASSDGLAGGPYEQYF
NA	TRBV28	14	TRBJ2-7	NA	TGTGCCAGCAGTTTTTCTCCAGGCCGAGCCGAGCAGTACTTC	CASSFSPGRAEQYF
NA	TRBV7-9	12	TRBJ1-1	once	TGTGCCAGCAGCTTTCCCCACACTGAAGCTTTCTTT	CASSFPHTEAFF
NA	TRBV3-1	12	TRBJ2-7	once	TGTGCCAGCAGCCAATCCTACTACGAGCAGTACTTC	CASSQSYYEQYF
NA	TRBV20-1	14	TRBJ1-1	once	TGCAGTGCTAGAGAATCGTTTGTGTGGGGCGAAGCTTTCTTT	CSARESFVWGEAFF
TRBD1	TRBV11-2	13	TRBJ2-7	many	TGTGCCAGCAGCAAGGACAGGGGGCGCGAGCAGTACTTC	CASSKDRGREQYF
NA	TRBV3-1	14	TRBJ2-3	once	TGTGCCAGCAGCCCGGAATTTCCAAGAGATACGCAGTATTTT	CASSPEFPRDTQYF
NA	TRBV7-2	15	TRBJ2-1	few	TGTGCCAGCAGCTTAGGAGATGCCAGGAGGGTTGAGCAGTTCTTC	CASSLGDARRVEQFF
TRBD1	TRBV29-1	11	TRBJ1-2	NA	TGCAGCGCCGGGACAGGGGGTGGCTACACCTTC	CSAGTGGGYTF
NA	TRBV24-1	11	TRBJ1-1	NA	TGTGCCACCAGTCCCAGGGAGGAAGCTTTCTTT	CATSPREEAFF
TRBD2	TRBV11-2	16	TRBJ2-2	NA	TGTGCCAGCAGCCCCCTCGGGAGGGCGAACACCGGGGAGCTGTTTTTT	CASSPLGRANTGELFF
TRBD1	TRBV20-1	14	TRBJ2-1	NA	TGCAGTGCCCCAACGGGACAGGGAAACAATGAGCAGTTCTTC	CSAPTGQGNNEQFF
NA	TRBV2	12	TRBJ2-1	NA	TGTGCCAGCCGCACAGCTTACAATGAGCAGTTCTTC	CASRTAYNEQFF
TRBD2	TRBV7-2	16	TRBJ2-1	NA	TGTGCCAGCAGCTTAGGGGGCGGGGGGCCCAAGAATGAGCAGTTCTTC	CASSLGGGGPKNEQFF
NA	TRBV29-1	13	TRBJ2-1	NA	TGCAGCGGGGGGGCGACTAGTTCAAATGAGCAGTTCTTC	CSGGATSSNEQFF
NA	TRBV6-1	14	TRBJ2-7	NA	TGTGCCAGCAGCTCGACTAGGGCCACTTACGAGCAGTACTTC	CASSSTRATYEQYF
NA	TRBV12-3/TRBV12-4	13	TRBJ2-7	NA	TGTGCCAGCAGGTCATTGGCTGACTACGAGCAGTACTTC	CASRSLADYEQYF
TRBD2	TRBV20-1	15	TRBJ2-1	NA	TGCAGTGCTATCCGACTAGCGGGACTTAACAATGAGCAGTTCTTC	CSAIRLAGLNNEQFF
TRBD2	TRBV7-2	19	TRBJ2-3	few	TGTGCCAGCAGCAGTACGACTAGCGGGGGGCAGACTAGCACAGATACGCAGTATTTT	CASSSTTSGGQTSTDTQYF
NA	TRBV4-3	15	TRBJ2-5	few	TGTGCCAGCAGCCCAGGGGCGGGTCGGCAAGAGACCCAGTACTTC	CASSPGAGRQETQYF
NA	TRBV30	12	TRBJ2-4	NA	TGTACCTGGGTGAGGTCCAAAAACATTCAGTACTTC	CTWVRSKNIQYF
NA	TRBV25-1	10	TRBJ2-3	few	TGTGCCAGCGGACAGGATACGCAGTATTTT	CASGQDTQYF
TRBD1	TRBV7-2	16	TRBJ1-2	NA	TGTGCCAGCAGCCCCCCTTGGGCAGGGGGCAACTATGGCTACACCTTC	CASSPPWAGGNYGYTF